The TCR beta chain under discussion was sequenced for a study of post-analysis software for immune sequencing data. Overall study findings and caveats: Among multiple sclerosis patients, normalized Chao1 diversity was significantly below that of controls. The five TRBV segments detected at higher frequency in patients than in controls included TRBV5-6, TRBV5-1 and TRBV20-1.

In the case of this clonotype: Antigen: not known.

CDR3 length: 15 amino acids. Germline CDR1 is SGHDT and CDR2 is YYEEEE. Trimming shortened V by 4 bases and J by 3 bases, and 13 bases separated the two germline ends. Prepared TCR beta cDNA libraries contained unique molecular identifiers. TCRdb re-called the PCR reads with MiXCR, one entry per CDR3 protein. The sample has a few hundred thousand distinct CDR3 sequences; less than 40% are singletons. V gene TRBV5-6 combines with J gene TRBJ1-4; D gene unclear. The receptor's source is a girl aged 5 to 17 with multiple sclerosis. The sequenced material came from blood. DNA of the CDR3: TGTGCCAGCAGCCGGGGAGTAGAGGCTAATGAAAAACTGTTTTTT. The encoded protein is CASSRGVEANEKLFF.